This T cell receptor beta chain was captured by sequencing in a study of PD-1 blockade in classical Hodgkin lymphoma. Findings of the study overall: The origin of the repertoire differences remains undefined, with disease activity or prior therapy as possible causes.

CDR1 and CDR2 (germline): LGHNA, YNFKEQ. The CDR3 length is 16 residues. With 0 bases clipped from V and 7 bases from J, the junction kept 11 bases outside the gene matches. Notes on this clone: The antigen is undetermined.

The repertoire was sequenced with immunoSEQ multiplex PCR; TCRdb's copy has only in-frame clones and lacks some. The repertoire holds roughly 50,000 clones, with approximately 89% as singletons. The time point was: cycle 4 day 1 (C4D1), after less than 7 weeks of nivolumab. Every patient experienced relapse after autologous stem cell transplantation, and brentuximab vedotin exposure varied. Patients showed best responses of complete response, partial response or progressive disease. Specimen: peripheral blood mononuclear cells (PBMCs), collected before the fourth cycle of nivolumab. This clonotype was sampled from a human donor with classical Hodgkin lymphoma. J is TRBJ2-7 and V is TRBV4-2, with 8 bases that match TRBD2. The CDR3 DNA is TGTGCCAGCAGCCAAGATCCGGGGGGGGCAGGAAGTGAGCAGTACTTC. Translated: CASSQDPGGAGSEQYF.